The clone carrying this T cell receptor beta chain was counted a few times. Antigen unknown. This specimen comes from a study of beta chain features in type 1 diabetes. Findings of the study overall: There was no resolution here of whether HLA type influences TCRB rearrangement. Compared with healthy donors, patients appeared to share more similar naive, central memory and regulatory TCRB repertoires. Shortening of TCRB CDR3s, moderate but significant, appeared in all four CD4+ subsets of Type 1 diabetes patients. Diminished insertions and augmented deletions at VDJ junctions characterized type 1 diabetes patients.

The germline V gene has CDR1 SGHRS and CDR2 YFSETQ. Germline trimming cut 4 bases from V and 3 bases from J; bases unmatched to any gene: 6. The CDR3 spans 14 residues. Every bit of the isolated RNA underwent reverse transcription, so sequencing read expressed TCRB transcripts. The table came from immunoSEQ multiplex PCR; TCRdb's copy has only in-frame clones and leaves some out. The sample gives around 250,000 clones, about 15% of which show up once; about 0.02% is in the top ten. Each sorted fraction was over 95% pure. This TCR derives from a man in his thirties or forties with type 1 diabetes. The chain recombines TRBV5-1 with TRBJ2-5, with 7 bases lining up with TRBD1. Sequenced sample: naive CD4+ T cells from blood. The CDR3 protein is CASSLLGTEETQYF. In nucleotides, the CDR3 is TGCGCCAGCAGCCTACTTGGGACAGAAGAGACCCAGTACTTC.